The clone carrying this T cell receptor beta chain was seen a handful of times. What it recognizes is unknown. Other DNA sequences of this sample code for an identical CDR3. This specimen comes from a study of shared clonotypes between healthy human individuals. Study outcomes and limitations: Relative to clonotypes present in all four donors, those not shared had lower generation probabilities. Only blood was sampled; tissue repertoires likely differ. The authors expected sequencing depth to affect clonotype sharing among donors.

The assay was immunoSEQ multiplex PCR, and TCRdb's table has in-frame clones only and misses some. The table records over 2 million clones, approximately 95% of them present only once. The source of this sequence is a man aged 18 to 35 in good health. Sequences were obtained from naive CD4+ T cells sorted from blood. Described subset: CD45RA+ positively selected.

The CDR3 DNA reads TGTGCCACCAGCAGAGATCGATACGAGCAGTACTTC. This sequence encodes CATSRDRYEQYF. The J gene is TRBJ2-7, the V gene TRBV15; D uncertain. V dropped 0 bases and J dropped 4 bases, with 4 bases sitting between them. Per germline, CDR1 LNHNV and CDR2 YYDKDF (reference sequence). This CDR3 spans 12 amino acids.